The 7 T cell receptor beta chains below were found in one sample sequenced in a study of blood T cell repertoires in COVID-19. Profiling relied on immunoSEQ multiplex PCR, and the TCRdb table lists in-frame clones only, not all of them. Of 150,000 to 200,000 clones listed, around 90% are singletons. The sample was peripheral blood. The receptors shown here come from a human donor in a cohort sampled during active COVID-19.

This clone has more than one count but fewer than ten. The chain is built from TRBV3-1 (or the pseudogene TRBV3-2) and TRBJ1-1; no clear D gene. Germline CDR1 and CDR2: LGHDT and YNNKEL (reference sequence). The CDR3 has 11 residues. With 1 base removed from V and 6 bases from J, the gap between germline ends came to 3 bases. This chain's CDR3 is CASSQASEAFF. DNA of the CDR3: TGTGCCAGCAGCCAAGCATCTGAAGCTTTCTTT.

The chain recombines TRBV4-3 with TRBJ1-2; TRBD1 matches at 7 bases. CDR1 LGHNA and CDR2 YSLEER come from the germline V gene. This CDR3 comprises 15 residues. Germline trimming cut 0 bases from V and 9 bases from J; bases unmatched to any gene: 10. DNA of the CDR3: TGCGCCAGCAGCCAAGATCTGGCAGGGGGAGATCGCTACACCTTC. This codes for CASSQDLAGGDRYTF.

The V call is TRBV18, the J call TRBJ1-5; 10 bases are a match to TRBD1. Trimming took 3 bases from V and 6 from J; bases not matched to a gene: 5. The germline V gene has CDR1 KGHSH and CDR2 LQKENI. There are 15 residues in the CDR3. DNA of the CDR3: TGTGCCAGCTCACCTCGGACAGGGGGAAGTCAGCCCCAGCATTTT. Amino acid sequence: CASSPRTGGSQPQHF.

The chain links TRBV6-5 to TRBJ1-6; 7 positions agree with TRBD1. V was pared by 7 bases and J by 10 bases, with 4 bases of the junction left unmatched. This CDR3 is 12 amino acids long. Germline CDR1 is MNHEY and CDR2 is SVGAGI. The DNA of the CDR3 is TGTGCCAGCAATAACAGGGGATCACCCCTCCACTTT. Translation gives CASNNRGSPLHF.

This clone showed up just a few times. The chain employs TRBV20-1 and TRBJ2-1, with a possible D match to TRBD2 (6 bases). CDR1 DFQATT and CDR2 SNEGSKA come from the germline V gene (reference sequence). CDR3 length equals 12 residues. V lost 5 bases and J 7 bases, leaving 12 bases between the germline ends. The CDR3 reads CSAGGRKNEQFF. The CDR3 DNA is TGCAGTGCTGGTGGGAGGAAAAATGAGCAGTTCTTC.

The rearrangement joins TRBV20-1 to TRBJ2-5; 7 bases map to TRBD2. V lost 3 bases and J lost 3; bases outside the gene matches: 4. There are 13 residues in the CDR3. Germline V gene sequence: CDR1 DFQATT, CDR2 SNEGSKA (reference sequence). The CDR3 spells CSASWGGKETQYF. The CDR3, as DNA: TGCAGTGCTAGTTGGGGGGGGAAAGAGACCCAGTACTTC.

There are a few counts of this clone. V is TRBV2 and J is TRBJ1-5, with D maybe TRBD1 (5 bases). CDR1 and CDR2 from the germline V gene are SNHLY and FYNNEI. The CDR3 has 12 amino acids. V shed 3 bases and J shed 8 bases, with 8 bases lying between them. The CDR3 reads CASSEEGEPQHF. CDR3 bases: TGTGCCAGCAGTGAGGAAGGGGAGCCCCAGCATTTT.